Given below is one T cell receptor beta chain in context. Source study methods: Researchers report that nucleated cell counts were estimated from reference gene primer amplification. Generated by immunoSEQ multiplex PCR, the TCRdb table keeps only in-frame clones and is missing some. D and trimming come from the DNA, and the V and J calls and clone size come from that table. The table shows approximately 76,000 clones, with around 85% occurring only once. Germline V gene sequence: CDR1 MNHEY, CDR2 SVGAGI. V was shortened by 5 bases and J by 6 bases, with 6 bases between the two germline ends. The CDR3 spans 11 residues. This entry is derived from a study of blood T cell repertoires in COVID-19. The wider study: The samples span acute and convalescent COVID-19 from the United States, Italy and Spain. PBMCs, B-cell-depleted T cells, or T cells provided the cDNA or gDNA that made up the material.

Source material: peripheral blood. The chain joins TRBV6-5 to TRBJ2-3; D is undetermined. This receptor was identified in a man aged 80 or over in a cohort sampled during active COVID-19. In DNA, the CDR3 is TGTGCCAGCAGTACCGAGGATACGCAGTATTTT. It translates to CASSTEDTQYF.